The clone carrying this T cell receptor (beta chain) has more than one count but fewer than ten. As yet, its antigen is unknown. CDR3 length: 17 residues. Between the trimmed V and J ends, which lost 3 bases and 1 base, there was a span of 18 bases. TCRdb analysed the 5' RACE reads with MiXCR anew, one entry per CDR3 protein. Among 40,000 to 50,000 distinct CDR3 sequences, roughly 11% were seen once, and the ten largest hold around a fifth. This record comes from a study of early T cells in non-severe SARS-CoV-2 infection. The overall study: From unsorted whole blood, bulk RNA was sequenced, and the chains remained unpaired. Study-wide results and caveats: VDJdb matching skewed toward anti-spike CD8 responses, missing private and CD4 specificities.

This clonotype originated in an adult who was a healthcare worker with PCR-confirmed SARS-CoV-2 infection or an uninfected control (not recorded which). The V and J genes are TRBV12-3 or TRBV12-4 and TRBJ1-2; D remains unclear. Sequenced: whole blood. The CDR3 DNA is TGTGCCAGCAGTTTCCTATCCCCCCCTGCACTTAACTATGGCTACACCTTC. Translating gives CASSFLSPPALNYGYTF.